This T cell receptor (beta chain) appears in the sequencing data of a study of long-term antiretroviral therapy in people with HIV (dated by TCRdb to 2022 to 2024). The study in broad terms: The earliest samples were collected roughly a decade before the 2015 WHO recommendation for immediate ART, at a time when ART was usually postponed until CD4 counts fell. From 30 adults with confirmed HIV infection, the cohort provided 192 cryopreserved PBMC samples, gathered serially across a mean of about six years (range 1-12). Of the roughly 27 participants with HIV, more than 10 were female. No cross-contamination during QIAcube processing turned up in test extractions that ran a monoclonal T-cell line alongside 25 to 35 polyclonal samples. Whether ART initiation and durable HIV suppression were associated with changes in peripheral blood TRB repertoire composition and diversity was tested in a retrospective serial study.

To be included, a participant needed at least one PBMC sample from before ART initiation plus at least two post-ART samples. All participants with HIV were treated in the United States of America. Before DNA extraction, cryopreserved samples of roughly 0.85-10 million PBMC were thawed and washed. At the time of the earliest PBMC sample, participants with HIV were aged between roughly 20 and 54 years. PBMC samples from each participant spanned 1-4 timepoints before ART initiation and 2-8 timepoints after ART initiation, with a median of 7 samples. Serial HIV viral load, CD4+ T-cell count, ART history and demographic data were obtained for every participant. Using a Qiagen kit on a QIAcube, genomic DNA was extracted from unsorted PBMC, with samples processed in batches of 12. Results and caveats for the whole study, not just this receptor: Inferences about post-ART repertoire changes were limited because no data were available on ART adherence, viral resistance or therapy changes. Since PBMC availability was limited, sequencing covered only the TCR beta chain, with no alpha chain pairing. The samples were dated from about 2004 to 2017, and the ART regimens that were used may be less effective than current ART regimens. Narrower CDR3 length ranges were observed in HIV repertoires than in controls, and an antigen-experienced repertoire with only a slight naive shift after ART was suggested by the network structure. A significant increase in TRB diversity was found to be associated with ART initiation, although TRB diversity was observed to remain significantly below that of transplant donor controls even after long-term ART. At every time point, the repertoire was dominated by expanded TRB clones first identified before ART initiation, although this dominance fluctuated and, in many PLHIV, declined after ART. Because cell numbers in pre-ART samples were limited, unsorted PBMC were profiled instead of sorted CD4+ and CD8+ T cells.

Comments on this clone: The specificity of this receptor is unknown. No base-level quality is on record; no much larger clone is a single base apart.

Sequencing of the TRB variable region was done with the immunoSEQ hsTCRB v3.0 assay at survey level resolution. TRB sequencing targeted a depth of about 40,000-50,000 T-cell genomes per sample. An Illumina MiSeq with a v3 150-cycle kit was used to sequence the pooled TRB libraries. The source study handled its data this way. Repertoire analysis was performed in R inside a reproducible Nextflow workflow that covered QC, data transformation and analysis. LymphoSeq2, an R package for exploring AIRR-Seq data, was used to implement custom analyses. Several samples that produced fewer than 5000 total TRB sequences were removed, so approximately 170 HIV repertoires were analyzed. Among the approximately 190 retained HIV repertoires, about 57 were collected before ART initiation and 120 to 140 were collected after ART initiation. Repertoires were downsampled to 5000 TRB nucleotide sequences, with summary statistics averaged over 100 downsampling iterations. The analysis kept only TRB sequences whose CDR3 regions were at least seven amino acids long. Diversity was assessed using a clonality score derived from Shannon entropy and using the Gini coefficient. In the repertoire networks, any two of the top 5000 CDR3 amino acid sequences were linked whenever the two sequences differed by an edit distance of one. Antigen specificity groups and MHC restriction were predicted for TRB CDR3 amino acid sequences with GLIPH2. CDR3 amino acid sequences were matched against VDJdb and McPAS-TCR to flag known CMV, EBV, HIV or tissue antigen associations. Pre-ART, post-ART and control groups were compared with Wilcoxon signed-rank tests and Holm-Bonferroni correction. The table comes from immuneACCESS by way of TCRdb, which keeps in-frame sequences with V and J called. Part of the clones is missing from these tables; in studies checked, under half for an unresolved V gene and the rest for unknown reasons. V, J and clone size were drawn from that table, and D and trimming were deduced from the DNA. A total of tens of thousands of clones appear in this sample, 80% to 90% of them only once. Of the sample, 5% to 6.5% is held by the ten largest clones.

Reading from cysteine to phenylalanine, the CDR3 counts 14 amino acids. Left in the record is the CDR3 DNA by itself, 42 bases read in frame from the first base. As encoded in the germline V gene, CDR1 is MNHEY while CDR2 is SVGAGI. Germline trimming: 4 bases from V, 6 bases from J; junction bases outside gene matches: 4. The sample was unsorted PBMCs, taken more than 4.4 years after starting antiretroviral therapy. Recombination linked TRBV6-5 to TRBJ2-7; TRBD1 matches 12 bases in the middle. The clonotype was recovered from a man in his thirties or forties with HIV. For the CDR3, the sequence is CASSLGTGGSEQYF. The sequence in DNA is TGTGCCAGCAGTTTGGGGACAGGGGGCAGCGAGCAGTACTTC.